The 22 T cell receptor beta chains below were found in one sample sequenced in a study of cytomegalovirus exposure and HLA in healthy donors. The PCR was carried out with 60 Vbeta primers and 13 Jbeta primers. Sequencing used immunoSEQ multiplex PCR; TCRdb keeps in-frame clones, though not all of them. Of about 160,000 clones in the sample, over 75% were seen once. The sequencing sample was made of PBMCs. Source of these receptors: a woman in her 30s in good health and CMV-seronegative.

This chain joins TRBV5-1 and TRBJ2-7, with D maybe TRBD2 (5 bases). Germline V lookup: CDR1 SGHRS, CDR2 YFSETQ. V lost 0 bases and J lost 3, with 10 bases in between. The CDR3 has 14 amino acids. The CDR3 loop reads CASSLVSGNYEQYF. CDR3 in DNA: TGCGCCAGCAGCTTGGTTTCGGGGAACTACGAGCAGTACTTC.

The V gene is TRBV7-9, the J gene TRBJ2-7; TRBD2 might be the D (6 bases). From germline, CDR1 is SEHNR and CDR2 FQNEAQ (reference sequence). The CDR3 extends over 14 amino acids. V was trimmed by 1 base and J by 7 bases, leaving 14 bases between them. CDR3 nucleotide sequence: TGTGCCAGCAGCTTAGGTAGCGGCGCGGGAGAGCAGTACTTC. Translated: CASSLGSGAGEQYF. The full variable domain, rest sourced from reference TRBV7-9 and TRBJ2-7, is DTGVSQNPRHKITKRGQNVTFRCDPISEHNRLYWYRQTLGQGPEFLTYFQNEAQLEKSRLLSDRFSAERPKGSFSTLEIQRTEQGDSAMYLCASSLGSGAGEQYFGPGTRLTVT.

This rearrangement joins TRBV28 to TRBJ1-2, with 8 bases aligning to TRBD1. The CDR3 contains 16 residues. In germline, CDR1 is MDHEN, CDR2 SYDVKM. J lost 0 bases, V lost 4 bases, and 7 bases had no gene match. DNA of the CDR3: TGTGCCAGCAGTTCCGGGACAGGCTCTTCTAACTATGGCTACACCTTC. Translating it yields CASSSGTGSSNYGYTF.

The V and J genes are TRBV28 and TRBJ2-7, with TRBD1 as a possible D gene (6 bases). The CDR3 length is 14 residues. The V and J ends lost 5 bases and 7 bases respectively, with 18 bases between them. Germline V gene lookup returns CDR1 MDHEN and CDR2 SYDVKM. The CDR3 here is CASSLVGQTREQYF. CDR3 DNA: TGTGCCAGCAGTCTTGTAGGACAGACGAGGGAGCAGTACTTC.

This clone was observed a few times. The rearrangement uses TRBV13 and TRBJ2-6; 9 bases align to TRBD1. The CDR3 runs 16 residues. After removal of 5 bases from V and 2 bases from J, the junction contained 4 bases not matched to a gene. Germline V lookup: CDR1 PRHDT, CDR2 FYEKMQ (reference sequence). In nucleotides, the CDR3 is TGTGCCAGCAGCCTCCGGACAGGGGCTGGGGCCAACGTCCTGACTTTC. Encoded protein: CASSLRTGAGANVLTF. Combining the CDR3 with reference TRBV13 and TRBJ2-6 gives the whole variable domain AAGVIQSPRHLIKEKRETATLKCYPIPRHDTVYWYQQGPGQDPQFLISFYEKMQSDKGSIPDRFSAQQFSDYHSELNMSSLELGDSALYFCASSLRTGAGANVLTFGAGSRLTVL.

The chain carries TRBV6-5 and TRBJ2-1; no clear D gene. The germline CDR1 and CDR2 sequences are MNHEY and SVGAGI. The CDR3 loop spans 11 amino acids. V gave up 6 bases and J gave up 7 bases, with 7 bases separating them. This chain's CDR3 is CASRQRNEQFF. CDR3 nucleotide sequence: TGTGCCAGCAGGCAGAGGAATGAGCAGTTCTTC.

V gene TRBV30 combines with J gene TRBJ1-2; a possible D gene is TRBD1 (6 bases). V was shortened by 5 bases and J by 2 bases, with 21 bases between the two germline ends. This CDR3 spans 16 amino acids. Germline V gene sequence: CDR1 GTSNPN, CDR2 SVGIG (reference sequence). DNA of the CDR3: TGTGCCTGGGAACGAAAGGGACAAGAAAAGAACTATGGCTACACCTTC. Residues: CAWERKGQEKNYGYTF.

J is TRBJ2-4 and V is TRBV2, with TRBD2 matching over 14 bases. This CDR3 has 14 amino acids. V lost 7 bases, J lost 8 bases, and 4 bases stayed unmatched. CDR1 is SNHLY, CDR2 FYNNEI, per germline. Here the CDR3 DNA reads TGTGCCAGCATCGGACTAGCGGGGGGCGACATTCAGTACTTC. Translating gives CASIGLAGGDIQYF. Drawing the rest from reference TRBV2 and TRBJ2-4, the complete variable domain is EPEVTQTPSHQVTQMGQEVILRCVPISNHLYFYWYRQILGQKVEFLVSFYNNEISEKSEIFDDQFSVERPDGSNFTLKIRSTKLEDSAMYFCASIGLAGGDIQYFGAGTRLSVL.

The CDR3 sequence is CASSLVGGFGYGYTF. The CDR3 DNA reads as TGTGCCAGCAGCTTAGTAGGGGGCTTCGGCTATGGCTACACCTTC. The chain joins TRBV7-8 to TRBJ1-2; TRBD1 agrees at 7 bases. Germline CDR1 is SGHVS and CDR2 is FQNEAQ. V dropped 1 base and J dropped 4; count of bases not matched to a gene: 6. The CDR3 sequence is 15 residues long.

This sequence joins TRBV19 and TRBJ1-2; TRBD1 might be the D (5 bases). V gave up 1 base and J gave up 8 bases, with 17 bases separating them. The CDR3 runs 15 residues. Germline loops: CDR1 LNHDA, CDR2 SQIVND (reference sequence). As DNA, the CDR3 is TGTGCCAGTAGTATAGCAGCGACAGCCCATGGGGGCTACACCTTC. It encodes CASSIAATAHGGYTF.

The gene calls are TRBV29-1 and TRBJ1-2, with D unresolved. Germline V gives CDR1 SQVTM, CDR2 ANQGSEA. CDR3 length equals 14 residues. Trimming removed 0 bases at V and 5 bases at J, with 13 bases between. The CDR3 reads CSVEDRTLPYGYTF. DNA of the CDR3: TGCAGCGTTGAAGATCGGACTTTACCTTATGGCTACACCTTC.

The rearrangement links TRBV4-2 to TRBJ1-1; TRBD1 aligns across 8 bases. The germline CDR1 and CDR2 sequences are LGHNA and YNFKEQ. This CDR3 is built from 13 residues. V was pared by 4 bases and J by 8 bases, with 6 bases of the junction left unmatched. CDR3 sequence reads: CASSPQGAKEAFF. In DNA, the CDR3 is TGTGCCAGCAGCCCTCAGGGGGCGAAGGAAGCTTTCTTT.

The chain's CDR3 is CASSFGQITGELFF. The CDR3 nucleotides are TGTGCCAGCAGCTTCGGACAGATCACCGGGGAGCTGTTTTTT. This sequence joins TRBV7-6 and TRBJ2-2; a possible D gene is TRBD1 (6 bases). Trimming shortened V by 3 bases and J by 4 bases, and 9 bases separated the two germline ends. The CDR3 consists of 14 residues. Per germline, CDR1 SGHVS and CDR2 FNYEAQ.

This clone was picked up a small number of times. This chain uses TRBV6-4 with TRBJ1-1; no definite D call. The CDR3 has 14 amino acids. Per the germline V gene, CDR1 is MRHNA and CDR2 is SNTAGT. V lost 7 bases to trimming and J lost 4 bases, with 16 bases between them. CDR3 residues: CASTRLAGGTEAFF. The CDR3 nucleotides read TGTGCCAGCACCCGACTGGCCGGTGGCACTGAAGCTTTCTTT.

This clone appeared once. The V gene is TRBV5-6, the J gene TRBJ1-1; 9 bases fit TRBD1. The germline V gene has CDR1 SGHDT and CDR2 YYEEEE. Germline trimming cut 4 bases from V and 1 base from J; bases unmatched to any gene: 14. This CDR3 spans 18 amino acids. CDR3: CASSTRDRGVNANTEAFF. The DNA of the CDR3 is TGTGCCAGCAGCACCCGCGACAGGGGGGTAAATGCGAACACTGAAGCTTTCTTT.

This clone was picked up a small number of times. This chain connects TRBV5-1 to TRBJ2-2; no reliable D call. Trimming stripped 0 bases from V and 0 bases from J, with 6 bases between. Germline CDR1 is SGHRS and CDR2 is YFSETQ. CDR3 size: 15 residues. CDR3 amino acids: CASSLEATNTGELFF. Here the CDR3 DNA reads TGCGCCAGCAGCTTGGAAGCTACGAACACCGGGGAGCTGTTTTTT. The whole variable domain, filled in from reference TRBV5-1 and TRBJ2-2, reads KAGVTQTPRYLIKTRGQQVTLSCSPISGHRSVSWYQQTPGQGLQFLFEYFSETQRNKGNFPGRFSGRQFSNSRSEMNVSTLELGDSALYLCASSLEATNTGELFFGEGSRLTVL.

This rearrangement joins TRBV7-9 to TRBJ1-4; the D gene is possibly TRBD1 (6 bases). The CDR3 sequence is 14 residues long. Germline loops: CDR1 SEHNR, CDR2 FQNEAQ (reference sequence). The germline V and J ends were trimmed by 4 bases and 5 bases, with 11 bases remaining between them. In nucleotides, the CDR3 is TGTGCCAGCAGCTATCACACAGGGAATGAAAAACTGTTTTTT. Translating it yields CASSYHTGNEKLFF.

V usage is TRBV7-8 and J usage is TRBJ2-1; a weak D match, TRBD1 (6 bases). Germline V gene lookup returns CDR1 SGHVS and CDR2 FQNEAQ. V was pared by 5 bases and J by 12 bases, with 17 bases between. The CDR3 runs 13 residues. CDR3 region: CASSQGISGGQFF. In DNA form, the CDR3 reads TGTGCCAGCAGCCAGGGGATCTCTGGCGGGCAGTTCTTC.

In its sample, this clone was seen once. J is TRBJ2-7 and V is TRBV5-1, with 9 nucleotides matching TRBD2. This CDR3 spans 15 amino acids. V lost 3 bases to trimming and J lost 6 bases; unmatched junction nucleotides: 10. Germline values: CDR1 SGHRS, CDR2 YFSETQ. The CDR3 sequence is CASSSKISGGGEQYF. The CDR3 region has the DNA TGCGCCAGCAGCTCGAAGATTAGCGGGGGCGGCGAGCAGTACTTC.

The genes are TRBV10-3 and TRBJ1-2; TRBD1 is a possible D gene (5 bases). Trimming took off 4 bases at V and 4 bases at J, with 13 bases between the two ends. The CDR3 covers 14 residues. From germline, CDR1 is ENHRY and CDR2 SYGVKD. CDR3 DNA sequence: TGTGCCATCAGTGGGGATCAGGGAATCTATGGCTACACCTTC. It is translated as CAISGDQGIYGYTF.

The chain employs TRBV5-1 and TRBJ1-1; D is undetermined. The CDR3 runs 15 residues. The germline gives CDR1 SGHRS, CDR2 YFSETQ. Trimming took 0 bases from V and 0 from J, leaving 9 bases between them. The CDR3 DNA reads TGCGCCAGCAGCTTGGGAGCAAGCATGAACACTGAAGCTTTCTTT. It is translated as CASSLGASMNTEAFF.

The CDR3 here is CASSPSGTGAQGYF. Written as DNA, the CDR3 is TGTGCCAGCTCACCATCCGGGACAGGGGCCCAAGGGTACTTC. This chain connects TRBV18 to TRBJ2-7, with 10 bases that match TRBD1. Trimming cost V 2 bases and J 12 bases; bases outside gene matches: 10. Looked up from germline, CDR1 is KGHSH and CDR2 is LQKENI. CDR3 size: 14 residues.